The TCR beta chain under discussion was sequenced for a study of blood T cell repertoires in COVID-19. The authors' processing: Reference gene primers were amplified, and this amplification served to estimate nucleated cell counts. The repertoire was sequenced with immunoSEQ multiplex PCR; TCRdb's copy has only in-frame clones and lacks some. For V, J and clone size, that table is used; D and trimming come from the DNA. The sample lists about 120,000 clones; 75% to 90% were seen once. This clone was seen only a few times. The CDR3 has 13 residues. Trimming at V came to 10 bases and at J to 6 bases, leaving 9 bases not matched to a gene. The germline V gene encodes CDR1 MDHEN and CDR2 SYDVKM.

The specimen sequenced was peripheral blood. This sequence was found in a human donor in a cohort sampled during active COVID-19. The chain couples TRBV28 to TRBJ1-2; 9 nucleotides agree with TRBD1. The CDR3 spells CAIHLRDRDGYTF. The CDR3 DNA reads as TGTGCCATTCACCTCCGGGACAGGGATGGCTACACCTTC.